Below, 14 T cell receptor beta chains from the same sample are listed, as sequenced in a study of blood T cell repertoires in COVID-19. Measured with immunoSEQ multiplex PCR; TCRdb has only the in-frame clones, and not every one. The sample lists some 160,000 clones, 78% seen once, with roughly 14% in the top ten. Specimen: peripheral blood. These receptors all stem from a woman aged 80 or over with acute or convalescent COVID-19.

The chain is built from TRBV6-5 and TRBJ2-1, with a tentative D call TRBD2 (5 bases). V was pared by 5 bases and J by 6 bases, with 11 bases between. The CDR3 is 13 amino acids. The germline V gene encodes CDR1 MNHEY and CDR2 SVGAGI. CDR3 residues: CASSNLRVNEQFF. The DNA of the CDR3 is TGTGCCAGCAGTAACTTGAGGGTCAATGAGCAGTTCTTC.

V is TRBV3-1 (or the pseudogene TRBV3-2) and J is TRBJ1-1; D is perhaps TRBD1 (6 bases). V was cut by 3 bases and J by 10 bases, with 18 bases left in between. The CDR3 is 14 residues long. Germline V gives CDR1 LGHDT, CDR2 YNNKEL (reference sequence). CDR3 sequence: CASSQNRDTGGAFF. The CDR3 bases are TGTGCCAGCAGCCAGAACCGGGACACCGGTGGAGCTTTCTTT.

This clone turned up a few times. The chain links TRBV7-2 to TRBJ1-6; D not resolved. From germline, CDR1 is SGHTA and CDR2 FQGNSA. The CDR3 runs to 13 residues. The V gene lost 3 bases and the J gene lost 10 bases, with 10 bases spanning the gap. The CDR3 loop reads CASSLDAGSPLHF. DNA for the CDR3: TGTGCCAGCAGCTTGGACGCGGGGTCACCCCTCCACTTT.

The chain recombines TRBV5-8 with TRBJ2-1; D is undetermined. V shed 6 bases and J shed 4 bases, with 17 bases lying between them. The CDR3 runs to 15 residues. Per the germline V gene, CDR1 is SGHTS and CDR2 is YDEGEE. The CDR3 region has the DNA TGTGCCAGCACCCCGGCGGATCGAAAGTACAATGAGCAGTTCTTC. Translated, it gives CASTPADRKYNEQFF.

The genes are TRBV2 and TRBJ1-6; D might be TRBD1 (5 bases). This CDR3 is 14 amino acids long. V lost 6 bases and J 7 bases, leaving 13 bases between the germline ends. Germline V CDR1 and CDR2: SNHLY, FYNNEI. The CDR3 sequence is CASSLRDLNSPLHF. CDR3 bases: TGTGCCAGCAGCCTCCGGGACTTAAATTCACCCCTCCACTTT. Using reference TRBV2 and TRBJ1-6 for the parts outside the CDR3, the full variable domain is EPEVTQTPSHQVTQMGQEVILRCVPISNHLYFYWYRQILGQKVEFLVSFYNNEISEKSEIFDDQFSVERPDGSNFTLKIRSTKLEDSAMYFCASSLRDLNSPLHFGNGTRLTVT.

The chain joins TRBV27 to TRBJ1-6, with a tentative D call TRBD1 (5 bases). Germline V lookup: CDR1 MNHEY, CDR2 SMNVEV (reference sequence). This CDR3 has 13 amino acids. V gave up 6 bases and J gave up 2 bases, with 5 bases separating them. The CDR3 sequence is CASRDTYNSPLHF. Here the CDR3 DNA reads TGTGCCAGCAGGGACACCTATAATTCACCCCTCCACTTT.

CDR3 sequence reads: CASSRGLAGTYQRGNEQFF. CDR3 sequence (DNA): TGTGCCAGCAGCCGGGGGCTAGCGGGGACTTACCAACGAGGCAATGAGCAGTTCTTC. The rearrangement uses TRBV5-8 and TRBJ2-1; 9 nucleotides agree with TRBD2. This CDR3 contains 19 residues. Trimming at V came to 4 bases and at J to 6 bases, leaving 20 bases not matched to a gene. Germline V gene lookup returns CDR1 SGHTS and CDR2 YDEGEE.

The V call is TRBV6-5, the J call TRBJ2-1, with a tentative D call TRBD2 (5 bases). The CDR3 sequence is 15 residues long. V was cut by 6 bases and J by 2 bases, with 14 bases left in between. Germline CDR1 reads MNHEY; CDR2 reads SVGAGI. The CDR3 DNA reads as TGTGCCAGCAGGGCGGGCCGGATTCCCTACAATGAGCAGTTCTTC. Residues: CASRAGRIPYNEQFF.

V gene TRBV5-4 combines with J gene TRBJ1-6; D unresolved. The CDR3 consists of 15 residues. CDR1 and CDR2 (germline): SGHNT, YYREEE (reference sequence). Between the trimmed V and J ends, which lost 1 base and 7 bases, there was a span of 12 bases. The CDR3 reads CASSLFGFRNSPLHF. The CDR3 nucleotides are TGTGCCAGCAGCTTGTTCGGGTTTAGAAATTCACCCCTCCACTTT. The entire variable domain, with the rest obtained from reference TRBV5-4 and TRBJ1-6, is as follows: ETGVTQSPTHLIKTRGQQVTLRCSSQSGHNTVSWYQQALGQGPQFIFQYYREEENGRGNFPPRFSGLQFPNYSSELNVNALELDDSALYLCASSLFGFRNSPLHFGNGTRLTVT.

The chain carries TRBV15 and TRBJ2-2; 8 positions match TRBD2. Germline values: CDR1 LNHNV, CDR2 YYDKDF (reference sequence). The CDR3 has 17 amino acids. V trimming: 1 base; J trimming: 2 bases; junction bases outside the gene matches: 6. The CDR3 reads CATSRGPGGPNTGELFF. The CDR3 DNA follows: TGTGCCACCAGCAGAGGACCGGGAGGGCCTAACACCGGGGAGCTGTTTTTT. Drawing the rest from reference TRBV15 and TRBJ2-2, the complete variable domain is DAMVIQNPRYQVTQFGKPVTLSCSQTLNHNVMYWYQQKSSQAPKLLFHYYDKDFNNEADTPDNFQSRRPNTSFCFLDIRSPGLGDTAMYLCATSRGPGGPNTGELFFGEGSRLTVL.

This chain uses TRBV7-2 with TRBJ1-1; D might be TRBD1 (6 bases). The CDR3 has 16 amino acids. Germline-derived CDR1 and CDR2 are SGHTA and FQGNSA. V lost 2 bases to trimming and J lost 1 base, with 14 bases between them. The CDR3 coding sequence is TGTGCCAGCAGCTTACATCACAGGGTAGGGAACACTGAAGCTTTCTTT. It codes for CASSLHHRVGNTEAFF.

The chain is built from TRBV3-1 (or the pseudogene TRBV3-2) and TRBJ2-1; 7 bases line up with TRBD2. CDR3 length equals 12 residues. The ends lost 2 bases at V and 14 bases at J; junction bases unmatched: 6. Germline CDR1 and CDR2: LGHDT and YNNKEL (reference sequence). The CDR3 is CASSQRLGLKFF. The CDR3 DNA sequence: TGTGCCAGCAGCCAACGACTGGGACTAAAGTTCTTC.

V usage is TRBV28 and J usage is TRBJ2-7; unclear D gene. V lost 8 bases to trimming and J lost 0 bases, with 11 bases between them. Per the germline V gene, CDR1 is MDHEN and CDR2 is SYDVKM. The CDR3 runs 13 residues. CDR3 sequence (DNA): TGTGCCAGCCTAAAGATTAGCTCCTACGAGCAGTACTTC. Its translation: CASLKISSYEQYF.

This clone was seen a single time. This sequence joins TRBV28 and TRBJ2-3, with 7 bases aligning to TRBD1. The CDR3 is 13 residues long. Germline V gives CDR1 MDHEN, CDR2 SYDVKM. With V trimmed by 6 bases and J by 7 bases, 7 bases remained unmatched. The CDR3: CASRIDRAYTQYF. CDR3 coding DNA: TGTGCCAGCAGAATTGACAGGGCATATACGCAGTATTTT.